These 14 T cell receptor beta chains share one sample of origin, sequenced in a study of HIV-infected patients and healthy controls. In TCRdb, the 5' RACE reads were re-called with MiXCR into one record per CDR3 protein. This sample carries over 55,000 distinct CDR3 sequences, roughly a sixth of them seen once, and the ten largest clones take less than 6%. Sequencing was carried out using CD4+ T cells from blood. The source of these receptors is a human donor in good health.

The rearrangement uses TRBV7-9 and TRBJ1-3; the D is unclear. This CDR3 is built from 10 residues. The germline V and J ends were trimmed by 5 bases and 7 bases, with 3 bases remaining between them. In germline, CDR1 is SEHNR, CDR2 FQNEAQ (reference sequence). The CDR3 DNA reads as TGTGCCAGCAGCGGTAACACCATATATTTT. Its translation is CASSGNTIYF.

CDR3 nucleotides: TGTGCCAGCAGCCATCACACGGATTCACCCCTCCACTTT. Amino acids: CASSHHTDSPLHF. The gene calls are TRBV3-1 and TRBJ1-6; D not certain. V was trimmed by 3 bases and J by 8 bases, leaving 8 bases between them. The CDR3 sequence is 13 residues long. The V gene's germline CDR1 is LGHDT and CDR2 YNNKEL (reference sequence). The full variable domain, with the rest looked up from reference TRBV3-1 and TRBJ1-6, is DTAVSQTPKYLVTQMGNDKSIKCEQNLGHDTMYWYKQDSKKFLKIMFSYNNKELIINETVPNRFSPKSPDKAHLNLHINSLELGDSAVYFCASSHHTDSPLHFGNGTRLTVT.

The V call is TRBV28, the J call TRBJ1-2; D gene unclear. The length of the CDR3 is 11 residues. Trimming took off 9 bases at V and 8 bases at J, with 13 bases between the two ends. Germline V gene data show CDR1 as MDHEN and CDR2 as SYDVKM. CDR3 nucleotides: TGTGCCAGTTACACCGTCGGGGGCTACACCTTC. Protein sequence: CASYTVGGYTF.

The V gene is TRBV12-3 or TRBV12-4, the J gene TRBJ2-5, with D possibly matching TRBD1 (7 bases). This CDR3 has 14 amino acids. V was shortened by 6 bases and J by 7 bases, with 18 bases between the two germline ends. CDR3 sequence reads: CASSPGRDSSTQYF. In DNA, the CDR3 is TGTGCCAGCAGCCCAGGGCGGGACAGCTCGACCCAGTACTTC.

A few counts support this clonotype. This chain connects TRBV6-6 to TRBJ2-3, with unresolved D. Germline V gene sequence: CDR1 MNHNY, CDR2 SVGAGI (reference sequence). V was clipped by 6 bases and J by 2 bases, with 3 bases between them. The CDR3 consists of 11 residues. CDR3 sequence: CASRNTDTQYF. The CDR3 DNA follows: TGTGCCAGCAGAAACACAGATACGCAGTATTTT.

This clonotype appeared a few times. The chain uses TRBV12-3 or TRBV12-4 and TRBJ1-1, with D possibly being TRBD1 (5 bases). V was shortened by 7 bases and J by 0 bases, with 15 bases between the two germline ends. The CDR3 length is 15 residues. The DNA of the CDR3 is TGTGCCAGCACCCCCGAGGGGCAGATGAACACTGAAGCTTTCTTT. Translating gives CASTPEGQMNTEAFF.

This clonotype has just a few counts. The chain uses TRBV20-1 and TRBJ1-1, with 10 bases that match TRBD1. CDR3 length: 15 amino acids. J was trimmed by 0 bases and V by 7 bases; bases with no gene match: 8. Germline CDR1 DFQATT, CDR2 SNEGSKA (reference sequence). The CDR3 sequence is CSGPGQGTMNTEAFF. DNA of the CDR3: TGCAGTGGCCCGGGACAGGGGACTATGAACACTGAAGCTTTCTTT.

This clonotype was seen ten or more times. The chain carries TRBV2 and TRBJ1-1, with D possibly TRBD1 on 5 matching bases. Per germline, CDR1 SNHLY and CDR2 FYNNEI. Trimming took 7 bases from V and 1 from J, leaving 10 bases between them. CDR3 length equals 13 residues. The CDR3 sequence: CASKWGTNTEAFF. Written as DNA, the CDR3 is TGTGCCAGCAAGTGGGGGACGAACACTGAAGCTTTCTTT.

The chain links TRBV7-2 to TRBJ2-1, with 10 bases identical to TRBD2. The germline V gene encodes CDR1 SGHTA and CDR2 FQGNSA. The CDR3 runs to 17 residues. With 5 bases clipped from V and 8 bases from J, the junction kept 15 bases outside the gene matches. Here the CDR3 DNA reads TGTGCCAGCAGCCTAGGCGGGGCTAGCGGGAGAGTCCATGAGCAGTTCTTC. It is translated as CASSLGGASGRVHEQFF. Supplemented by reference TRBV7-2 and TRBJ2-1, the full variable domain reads GAGVSQSPSNKVTEKGKDVELRCDPISGHTALYWYRQSLGQGLEFLIYFQGNSAPDKSGLPSDRFSAERTGGSVSTLTIQRTQQEDSAVYLCASSLGGASGRVHEQFFGPGTRLTVL.

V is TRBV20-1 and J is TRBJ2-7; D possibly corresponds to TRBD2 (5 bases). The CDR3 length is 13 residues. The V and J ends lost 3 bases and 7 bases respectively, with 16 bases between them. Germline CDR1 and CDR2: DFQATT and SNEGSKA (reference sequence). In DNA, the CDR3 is TGCAGTGCTAGTGTTGCTGGAACGGGAGAGCAGTACTTC. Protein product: CSASVAGTGEQYF.

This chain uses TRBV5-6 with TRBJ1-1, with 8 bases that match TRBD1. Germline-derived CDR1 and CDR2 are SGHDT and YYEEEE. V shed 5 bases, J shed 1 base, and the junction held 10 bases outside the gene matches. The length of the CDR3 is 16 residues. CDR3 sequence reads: CASSTPPGTGNTEAFF. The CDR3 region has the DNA TGTGCCAGCAGTACCCCGCCCGGGACAGGGAACACTGAAGCTTTCTTT.

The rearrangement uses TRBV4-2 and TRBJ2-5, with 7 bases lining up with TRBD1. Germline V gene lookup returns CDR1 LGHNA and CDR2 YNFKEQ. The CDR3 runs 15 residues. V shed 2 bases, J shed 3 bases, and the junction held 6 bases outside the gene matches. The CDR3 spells CASSQTGTEKETQYF. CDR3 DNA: TGTGCCAGCAGCCAAACCGGGACAGAAAAAGAGACCCAGTACTTC.

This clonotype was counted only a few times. Here the CDR3 reads CASGTGVGTEAFF. The DNA of the CDR3 is TGTGCCAGCGGAACAGGGGTTGGCACTGAAGCTTTCTTT. The chain recombines TRBV7-2 with TRBJ1-1; TRBD1 matches at 7 bases. The CDR3 totals 13 residues. V lost 8 bases to trimming and J lost 4 bases; unmatched junction nucleotides: 7. Germline values: CDR1 SGHTA, CDR2 FQGNSA.

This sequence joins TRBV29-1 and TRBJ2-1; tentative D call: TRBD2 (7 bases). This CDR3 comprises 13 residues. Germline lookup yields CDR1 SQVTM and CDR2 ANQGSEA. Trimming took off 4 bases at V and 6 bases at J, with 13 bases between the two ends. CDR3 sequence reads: CSVAKGGSNEQFF. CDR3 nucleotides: TGCAGCGTTGCTAAGGGGGGGAGCAATGAGCAGTTCTTC.